This passage covers 18 T cell receptor beta chains from one sample sequenced in a study of T cell responses to AZD1222 COVID-19 vaccine. Clones were sequenced by immunoSEQ multiplex PCR, and TCRdb holds only the in-frame ones, with some missing. The table lists 160,000 or so clones, 90% to 95% of them singletons. This specimen was peripheral blood, taken 28 days after the second AZD1222 dose. Receptors were obtained from an adult who received the AZD1222 COVID-19 vaccine.

The chain combines TRBV18 with TRBJ1-1; no clear D. From germline, CDR1 is KGHSH and CDR2 LQKENI. The CDR3 contains 16 residues. Trimming cost V 2 bases and J 0 bases, with 13 bases left between them. The CDR3 nucleotides are TGTGCCAGCTCACCAGACCTAGGAGCCTTGAACACTGAAGCTTTCTTT. Its translation: CASSPDLGALNTEAFF.

The chain carries TRBV6-6 and TRBJ1-2, with D hard to call. The V gene lost 9 bases and the J gene lost 5 bases, with 22 bases spanning the gap. The CDR3 loop spans 15 amino acids. The germline V gene has CDR1 MNHNY and CDR2 SVGAGI (reference sequence). CDR3 sequence: CASSRGGTPKYGYTF. Written as DNA, the CDR3 is TGTGCCAGTTCCCGGGGTGGCACACCGAAGTATGGCTACACCTTC.

The chain joins TRBV10-3 to TRBJ1-2; D is unresolved. Germline V CDR1 and CDR2: ENHRY, SYGVKD. V gave up 0 bases and J gave up 1 base, with 9 bases separating them. This CDR3 has 15 amino acids. The CDR3 loop is CAISESSNLNYGYTF. DNA of the CDR3: TGTGCCATCAGTGAGTCGTCGAACCTTAACTATGGCTACACCTTC.

The chain links TRBV11-2 to TRBJ2-7, with 9 bases matching TRBD1. The CDR3 totals 14 residues. The V and J ends lost 4 bases and 7 bases, in that order; junction bases with no gene match: 8. Germline CDR1 reads SGHAT; CDR2 reads FQNNGV. CDR3 amino acids: CASSWWTGVGEQYF. The CDR3, as DNA: TGTGCCAGCAGCTGGTGGACAGGGGTAGGTGAGCAGTACTTC.

This clone has only one observation. DNA of the CDR3: TGCGCCAGCAGCTCCCGGGGTGGGGGCTCGACCACTGAAGCTTTCTTT. Translated: CASSSRGGGSTTEAFF. The chain recombines TRBV5-1 with TRBJ1-1, with a weak D call TRBD1 (6 bases). The germline V gene has CDR1 SGHRS and CDR2 YFSETQ. V was pared by 3 bases and J by 4 bases, with 19 bases between. The CDR3 extends over 16 amino acids.

This chain joins TRBV6-5 and TRBJ1-5; D not certain. Germline CDR1 and CDR2: MNHEY and SVGAGI. The CDR3 runs 13 residues. Trimming left V 6 bases short and J 5 bases short, with 11 bases between. CDR3 sequence reads: CASSPGEYQPQHF. The CDR3 DNA follows: TGTGCCAGCAGCCCGGGAGAGTATCAGCCCCAGCATTTT.

J is TRBJ1-5 and V is TRBV4-1; tentative D call: TRBD1 (5 bases). CDR1 is MGHRA and CDR2 is YSYEKL in the germline V gene. V lost 1 base and J lost 3, with 10 bases in between. The CDR3 extends over 15 amino acids. The CDR3 DNA reads as TGCGCCAGCAGCCAAGTCCCGGGGGTCAATCAGCCCCAGCATTTT. Translating gives CASSQVPGVNQPQHF.

This chain connects TRBV7-2 to TRBJ2-1, with 8 bases fitting TRBD1. CDR3 length: 14 residues. Per the germline V gene, CDR1 is SGHTA and CDR2 is FQGNSA. V shed 5 bases and J 9 bases; nucleotides not matched to a gene: 9. CDR3: CASSVTTGDSEQFF. The CDR3 DNA follows: TGTGCCAGCAGCGTTACGACAGGGGACTCTGAGCAGTTCTTC.

The rearrangement uses TRBV7-3 and TRBJ2-1; D gene ambiguous. V lost 3 bases and J lost 5, with 8 bases in between. Per the germline V gene, CDR1 is SGHTA and CDR2 is FQGTGA. The CDR3 runs to 13 residues. In DNA form, the CDR3 reads TGTGCCAGCAGCTTGACCTCTGACAATGAGCAGTTCTTC. It encodes CASSLTSDNEQFF.

The rearrangement joins TRBV2 to TRBJ1-1; D is ambiguous. The CDR3 consists of 12 residues. The V gene lost 2 bases and the J gene lost 4 bases, with 5 bases spanning the gap. Germline V gene sequence: CDR1 SNHLY, CDR2 FYNNEI. The CDR3 region has the DNA TGTGCCAGCAGTGAATTCGTCACTGAAGCTTTCTTT. It encodes CASSEFVTEAFF.

The rearrangement joins TRBV2 to TRBJ1-5, with D tentatively TRBD1 (6 bases). Germline CDR1 reads SNHLY; CDR2 reads FYNNEI. This CDR3 has 16 amino acids. V lost 2 bases and J lost 0, with 11 bases in between. The CDR3 is CASSERAGDSNQPQHF. The CDR3 DNA is TGTGCCAGCAGTGAACGGGCAGGGGATAGCAATCAGCCCCAGCATTTT. Complete variable domain (other parts from reference TRBV2 and TRBJ1-5): EPEVTQTPSHQVTQMGQEVILRCVPISNHLYFYWYRQILGQKVEFLVSFYNNEISEKSEIFDDQFSVERPDGSNFTLKIRSTKLEDSAMYFCASSERAGDSNQPQHFGDGTRLSIL.

The V call is TRBV30, the J call TRBJ1-3; D call uncertain. V lost 4 bases to trimming and J lost 1 base, with 5 bases between them. CDR3 length: 12 amino acids. Germline CDR1 and CDR2: GTSNPN and SVGIG (reference sequence). In DNA, the CDR3 is TGTGCCTGGAAGGCTTCTGGAAACACCATATATTTT. Protein sequence: CAWKASGNTIYF.

This clone was counted a single time. The rearrangement joins TRBV19 to TRBJ1-2; weak D call: TRBD1 (5 bases). CDR3 size: 14 residues. Trimming left V 6 bases short and J 4 bases short, with 15 bases between. Germline V lookup: CDR1 LNHDA, CDR2 SQIVND (reference sequence). This chain's CDR3 is CASRKPGILYGYTF. The CDR3 DNA reads as TGTGCCAGTAGAAAACCAGGGATACTCTATGGCTACACCTTC.

This chain links TRBV9 with TRBJ1-1; 7 bases map to TRBD1. The V gene's germline CDR1 is SGDLS and CDR2 YYNGEE. The CDR3 is 16 residues long. V lost 3 bases to trimming and J lost 1 base; unmatched junction nucleotides: 9. CDR3 sequence (DNA): TGTGCCAGCAGCGACGGGACAGACCGTGAGAACACTGAAGCTTTCTTT. This gives the protein CASSDGTDRENTEAFF.

The V gene is TRBV19, the J gene TRBJ2-1; 9 bases are a match to TRBD1. The trim removed 5 bases at V and 9 bases at J, leaving 5 bases unmatched. Germline V gene sequence: CDR1 LNHDA, CDR2 SQIVND (reference sequence). The CDR3 is 13 residues long. The CDR3 nucleotides are TGTGCCAGTAGTCTCTCGACAGGGGGTGAGCAGTTCTTC. It codes for CASSLSTGGEQFF.

This chain links TRBV2 with TRBJ2-7; D unresolved. V lost 10 bases to trimming and J lost 5 bases, with 15 bases between them. The CDR3 has 12 residues. Germline assignment: CDR1 SNHLY and CDR2 FYNNEI. This CDR3 is CANSDRLDEQYF. The CDR3 DNA follows: TGTGCCAACTCGGACCGACTTGACGAGCAGTACTTC.

V gene TRBV12-3 or TRBV12-4 combines with J gene TRBJ2-1; TRBD2 is a possible D gene (5 bases). Deletions cut 3 bases from V and 7 bases from J, with 10 bases between. The CDR3 loop spans 13 amino acids. CDR3 nucleotides: TGTGCCAGCAGTTTCCTGAGGAGGAATGAGCAGTTCTTC. Translated: CASSFLRRNEQFF.

This clone is a singleton in its sample. The chain employs TRBV5-5 and TRBJ1-2; TRBD1 agrees at 10 bases. The CDR3 covers 13 residues. The germline gives CDR1 SGHKS, CDR2 YYEKEE (reference sequence). The V gene end was trimmed by 4 bases and the J gene end by 7 bases; junction bases not matched to a gene: 4. CDR3 nucleotides: TGTGCCAGCAGCCTCTGGACAGGGGGTGGCTACACCTTC. Its translation: CASSLWTGGGYTF. The full variable domain, with the rest looked up from reference TRBV5-5 and TRBJ1-2, is DAGVTQSPTHLIKTRGQQVTLRCSPISGHKSVSWYQQVLGQGPQFIFQYYEKEERGRGNFPDRFSARQFPNYSSELNVNALLLGDSALYLCASSLWTGGGYTFGSGTRLTVV.